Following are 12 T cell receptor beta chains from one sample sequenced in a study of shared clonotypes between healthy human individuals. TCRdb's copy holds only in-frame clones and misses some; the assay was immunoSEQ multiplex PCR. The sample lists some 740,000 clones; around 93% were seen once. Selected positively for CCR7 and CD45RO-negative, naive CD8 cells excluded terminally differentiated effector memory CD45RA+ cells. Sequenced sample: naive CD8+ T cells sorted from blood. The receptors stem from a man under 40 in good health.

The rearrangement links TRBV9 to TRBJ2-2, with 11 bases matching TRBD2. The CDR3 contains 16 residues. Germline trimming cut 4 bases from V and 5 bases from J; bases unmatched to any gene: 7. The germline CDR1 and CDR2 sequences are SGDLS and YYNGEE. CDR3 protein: CASSSTTSGTTGELFF. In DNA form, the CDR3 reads TGTGCCAGCAGCTCGACGACTAGCGGGACGACCGGGGAGCTGTTTTTT. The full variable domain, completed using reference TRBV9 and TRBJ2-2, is DSGVTQTPKHLITATGQRVTLRCSPRSGDLSVYWYQQSLDQGLQFLIQYYNGEERAKGNILERFSAQQFPDLHSELNLSSLELGDSALYFCASSSTTSGTTGELFFGEGSRLTVL.

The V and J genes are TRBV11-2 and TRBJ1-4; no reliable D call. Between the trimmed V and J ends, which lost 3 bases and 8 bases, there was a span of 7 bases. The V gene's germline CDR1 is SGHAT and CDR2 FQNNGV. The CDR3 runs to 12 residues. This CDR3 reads CASSFYNEKLFF. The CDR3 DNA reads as TGTGCCAGCAGCTTTTACAACGAAAAACTGTTTTTT.

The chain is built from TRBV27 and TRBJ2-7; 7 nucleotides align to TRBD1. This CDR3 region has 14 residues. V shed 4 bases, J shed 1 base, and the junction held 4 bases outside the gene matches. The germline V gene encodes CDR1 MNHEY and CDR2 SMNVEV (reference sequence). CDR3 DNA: TGTGCCAGCAGTTCTTCAGGGGGATCCTACGAGCAGTACTTC. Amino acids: CASSSSGGSYEQYF.

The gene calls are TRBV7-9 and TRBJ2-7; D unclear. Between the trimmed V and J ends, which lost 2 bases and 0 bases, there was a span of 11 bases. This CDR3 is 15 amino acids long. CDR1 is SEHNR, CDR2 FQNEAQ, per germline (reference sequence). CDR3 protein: CASSLKVGRSYEQYF. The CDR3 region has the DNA TGTGCCAGCAGCTTAAAAGTTGGCCGCTCCTACGAGCAGTACTTC. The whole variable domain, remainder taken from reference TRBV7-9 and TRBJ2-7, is DTGVSQNPRHKITKRGQNVTFRCDPISEHNRLYWYRQTLGQGPEFLTYFQNEAQLEKSRLLSDRFSAERPKGSFSTLEIQRTEQGDSAMYLCASSLKVGRSYEQYFGPGTRLTVT.

The CDR3 nucleotides read TGTGCCAGCAGTTTAGGGGGGGGTGAAAATCAGCCCCAGCATTTT. Amino acid sequence: CASSLGGGENQPQHF. The chain links TRBV9 to TRBJ1-5; D might be TRBD1 (6 bases). The CDR3 is made up of 15 amino acids. V dropped 5 bases and J dropped 4 bases, with 16 bases sitting between them. From germline, CDR1 is SGDLS and CDR2 YYNGEE.

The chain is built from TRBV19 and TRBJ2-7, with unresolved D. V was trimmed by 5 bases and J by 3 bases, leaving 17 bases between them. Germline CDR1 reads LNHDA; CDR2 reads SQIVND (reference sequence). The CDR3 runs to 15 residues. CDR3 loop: CASSFAQFDFYEQYF. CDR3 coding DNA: TGTGCCAGTAGTTTCGCCCAGTTCGACTTCTACGAGCAGTACTTC.

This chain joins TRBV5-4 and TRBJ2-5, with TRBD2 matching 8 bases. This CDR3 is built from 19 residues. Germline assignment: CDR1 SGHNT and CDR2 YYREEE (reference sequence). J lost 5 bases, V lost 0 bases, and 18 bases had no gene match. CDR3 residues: CASSLGRDYWAGGGETQYF. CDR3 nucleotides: TGTGCCAGCAGCTTGGGCCGGGATTATTGGGCGGGAGGTGGTGAGACCCAGTACTTC.

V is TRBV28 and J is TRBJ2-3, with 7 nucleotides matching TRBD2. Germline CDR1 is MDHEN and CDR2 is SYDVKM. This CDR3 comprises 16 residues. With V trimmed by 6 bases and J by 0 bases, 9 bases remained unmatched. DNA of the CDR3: TGTGCCAGCAGCAGAAGAGCGGGATACAGCACAGATACGCAGTATTTT. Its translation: CASSRRAGYSTDTQYF.

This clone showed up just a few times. The CDR3 DNA reads TGTGCCACCAGCAGCGAAAGAATTCAGCCCCAGCATTTT. Protein product: CATSSERIQPQHF. This rearrangement joins TRBV15 to TRBJ1-5; no clear D gene. The V gene lost 3 bases and the J gene lost 6 bases, with 9 bases spanning the gap. The V gene's germline CDR1 is LNHNV and CDR2 YYDKDF (reference sequence). The CDR3 extends over 13 amino acids.

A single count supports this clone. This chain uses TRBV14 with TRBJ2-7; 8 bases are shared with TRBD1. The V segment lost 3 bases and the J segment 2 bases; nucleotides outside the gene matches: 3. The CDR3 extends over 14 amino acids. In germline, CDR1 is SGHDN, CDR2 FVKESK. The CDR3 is CASSHYRGTYEQYF. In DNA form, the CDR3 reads TGTGCCAGCAGCCACTACAGGGGGACCTACGAGCAGTACTTC.

CDR3 in DNA: TGTGCCAGCAGTTACCCCACCTCTGGCGGCTCCTACGAGCAGTACTTC. Its translation: CASSYPTSGGSYEQYF. J is TRBJ2-7 and V is TRBV6-5, with unresolved D. CDR1 MNHEY and CDR2 SVGAGI come from the germline V gene. The CDR3 spans 16 residues. Deletions cut 2 bases from V and 0 bases from J, with 14 bases between.

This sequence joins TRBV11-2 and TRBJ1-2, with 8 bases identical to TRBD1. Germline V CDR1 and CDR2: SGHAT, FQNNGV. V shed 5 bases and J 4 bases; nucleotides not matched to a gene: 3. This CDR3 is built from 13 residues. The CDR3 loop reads CASSGGTGYGYTF. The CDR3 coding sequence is TGTGCCAGCAGCGGCGGGACAGGCTATGGCTACACCTTC.